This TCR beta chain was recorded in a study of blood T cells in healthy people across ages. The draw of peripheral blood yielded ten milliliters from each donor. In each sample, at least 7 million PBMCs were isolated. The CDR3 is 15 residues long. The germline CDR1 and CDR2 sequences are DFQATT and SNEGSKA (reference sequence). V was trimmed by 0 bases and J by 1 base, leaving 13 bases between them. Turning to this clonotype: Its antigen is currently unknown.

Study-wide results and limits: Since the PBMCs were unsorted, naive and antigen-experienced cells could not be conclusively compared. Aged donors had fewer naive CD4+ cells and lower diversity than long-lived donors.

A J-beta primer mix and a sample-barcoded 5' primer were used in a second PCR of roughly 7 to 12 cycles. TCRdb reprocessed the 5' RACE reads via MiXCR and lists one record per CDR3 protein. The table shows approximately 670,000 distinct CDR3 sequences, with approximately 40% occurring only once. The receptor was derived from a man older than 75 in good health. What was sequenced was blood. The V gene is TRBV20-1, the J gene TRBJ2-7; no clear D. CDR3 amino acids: CSARDLRQVSYEQYF. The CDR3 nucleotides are TGCAGTGCTAGAGATTTGAGGCAGGTATCCTACGAGCAGTACTTC.